This T cell receptor (beta chain) was sequenced during a study of cytomegalovirus exposure and HLA in healthy donors. Of note for this clone: Its specificity is unknown.

Overall study findings and caveats: In a later analysis, across HLA loci, associated TCR counts were highest for DRB1, lowest for HLA-C.

The primer mix had 60 Vbeta and 13 Jbeta primers. Some clones are missing from TCRdb's copy, which holds only in-frame ones; the method was immunoSEQ multiplex PCR. The table lists about 150,000 clones, around 79% of them singletons. The CDR3 runs 12 residues. V was trimmed by 3 bases and J by 6 bases, leaving 11 bases between them. The V gene's germline CDR1 is GTSNPN and CDR2 SVGIG (reference sequence). The genes are TRBV30 and TRBJ1-1; D unresolved. The clonotype comes from a man aged 25 to 40 in good health and CMV-seropositive. The sequenced material came from PBMCs. For the CDR3, the DNA is TGTGCCTGGAGCCGGAGTGCCCCTGAAGCTTTCTTT. Its translation is CAWSRSAPEAFF.